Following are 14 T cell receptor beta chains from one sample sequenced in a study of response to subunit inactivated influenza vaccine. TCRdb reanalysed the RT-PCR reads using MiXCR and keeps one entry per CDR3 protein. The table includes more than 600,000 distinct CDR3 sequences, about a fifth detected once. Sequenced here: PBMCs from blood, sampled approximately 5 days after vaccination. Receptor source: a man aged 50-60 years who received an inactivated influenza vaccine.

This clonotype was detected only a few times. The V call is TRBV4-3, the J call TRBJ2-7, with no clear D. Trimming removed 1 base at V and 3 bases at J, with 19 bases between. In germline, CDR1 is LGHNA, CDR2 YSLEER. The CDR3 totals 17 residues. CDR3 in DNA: TGCGCCAGCAGCCAAGTTGCAGGTCGAACGACTCTCTACGAGCAGTACTTC. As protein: CASSQVAGRTTLYEQYF.

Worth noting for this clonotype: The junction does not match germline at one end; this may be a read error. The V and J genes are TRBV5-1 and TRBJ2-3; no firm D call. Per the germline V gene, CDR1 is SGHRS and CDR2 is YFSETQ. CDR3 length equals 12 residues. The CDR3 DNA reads TGCGCCAGCAGCTTGATTGGAGATACGCTGTATTTT. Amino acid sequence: CASSLIGDTLYF.

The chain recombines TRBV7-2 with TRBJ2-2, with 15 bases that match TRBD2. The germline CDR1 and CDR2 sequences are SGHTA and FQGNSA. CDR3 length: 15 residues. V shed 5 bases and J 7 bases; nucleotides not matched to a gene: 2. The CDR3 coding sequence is TGTGCCAGCAGCAGGACTAGCGGGAGGGTCGGGGAGCTGTTTTTT. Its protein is CASSRTSGRVGELFF.

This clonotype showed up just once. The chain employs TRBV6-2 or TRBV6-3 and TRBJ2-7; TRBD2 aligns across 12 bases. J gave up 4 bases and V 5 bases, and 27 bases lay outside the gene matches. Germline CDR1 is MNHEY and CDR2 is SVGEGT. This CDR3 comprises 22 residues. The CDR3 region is CASSTAGTGILIETSGRYEQYF. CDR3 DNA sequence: TGTGCCAGCAGTACGGCCGGGACAGGGATTTTGATTGAGACTAGCGGGAGATACGAGCAGTACTTC.

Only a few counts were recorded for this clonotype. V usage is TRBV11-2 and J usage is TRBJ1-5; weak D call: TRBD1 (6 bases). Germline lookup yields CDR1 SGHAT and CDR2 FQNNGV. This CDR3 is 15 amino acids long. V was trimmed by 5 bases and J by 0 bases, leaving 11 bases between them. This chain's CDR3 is CASSVDSHSNQPQHF. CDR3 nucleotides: TGTGCCAGCAGCGTGGACAGTCATAGCAATCAGCCCCAGCATTTT.

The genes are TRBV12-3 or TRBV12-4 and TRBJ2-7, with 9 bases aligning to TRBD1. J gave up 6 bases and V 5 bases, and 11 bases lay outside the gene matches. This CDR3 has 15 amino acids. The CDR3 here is CASSLLGTGTREQYF. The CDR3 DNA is TGTGCCAGCAGTCTCCTCGGGACAGGGACTCGCGAGCAGTACTTC.

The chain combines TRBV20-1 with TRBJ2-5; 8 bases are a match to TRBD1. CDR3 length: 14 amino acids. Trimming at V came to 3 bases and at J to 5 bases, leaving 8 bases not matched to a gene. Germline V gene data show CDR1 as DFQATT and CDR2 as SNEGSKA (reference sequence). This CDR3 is CSASLQGGVETQYF. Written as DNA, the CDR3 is TGCAGTGCTAGCCTACAGGGGGGAGTCGAGACCCAGTACTTC.

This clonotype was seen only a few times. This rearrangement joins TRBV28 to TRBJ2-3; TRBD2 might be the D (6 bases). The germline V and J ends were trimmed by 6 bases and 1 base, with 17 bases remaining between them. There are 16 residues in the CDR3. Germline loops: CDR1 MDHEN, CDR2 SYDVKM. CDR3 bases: TGTGCCAGCAGCCTCCCGTTGCAGCGGGGCACAGATACGCAGTATTTT. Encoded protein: CASSLPLQRGTDTQYF.

The CDR3 DNA reads TGCGCCAGCAGCTTAACGGGACACCAGAACACCGGGGAGCTGTTTTTT. Its protein product is CASSLTGHQNTGELFF. This sequence joins TRBV5-1 and TRBJ2-2; the D gene is possibly TRBD1 (6 bases). Germline-derived CDR1 and CDR2 are SGHRS and YFSETQ. This CDR3 spans 16 amino acids. Deletions cut 2 bases from V and 1 base from J, with 12 bases between.

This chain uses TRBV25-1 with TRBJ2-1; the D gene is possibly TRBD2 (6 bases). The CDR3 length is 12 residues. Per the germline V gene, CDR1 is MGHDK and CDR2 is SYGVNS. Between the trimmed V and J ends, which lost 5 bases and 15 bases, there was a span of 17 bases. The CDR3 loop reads CASSNLGTALFF. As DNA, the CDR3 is TGTGCCAGCAGTAACCTCGGGACTGCTCTGTTCTTC.

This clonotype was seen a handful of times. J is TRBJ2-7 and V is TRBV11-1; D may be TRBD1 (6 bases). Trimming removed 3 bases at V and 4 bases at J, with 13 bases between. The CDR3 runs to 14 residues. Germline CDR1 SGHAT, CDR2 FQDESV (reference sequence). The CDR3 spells CASSFVATGYEQYF. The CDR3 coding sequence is TGTGCCAGCAGCTTTGTCGCGACAGGATACGAGCAGTACTTC.

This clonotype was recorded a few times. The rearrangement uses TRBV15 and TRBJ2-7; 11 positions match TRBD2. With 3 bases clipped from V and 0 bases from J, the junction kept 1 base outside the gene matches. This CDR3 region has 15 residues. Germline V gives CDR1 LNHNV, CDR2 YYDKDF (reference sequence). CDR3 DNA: TGTGCCACCAGCAGGGGACTAGCGGACTCCTACGAGCAGTACTTC. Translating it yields CATSRGLADSYEQYF. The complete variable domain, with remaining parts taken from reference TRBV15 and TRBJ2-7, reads DAMVIQNPRYQVTQFGKPVTLSCSQTLNHNVMYWYQQKSSQAPKLLFHYYDKDFNNEADTPDNFQSRRPNTSFCFLDIRSPGLGDTAMYLCATSRGLADSYEQYFGPGTRLTVT.

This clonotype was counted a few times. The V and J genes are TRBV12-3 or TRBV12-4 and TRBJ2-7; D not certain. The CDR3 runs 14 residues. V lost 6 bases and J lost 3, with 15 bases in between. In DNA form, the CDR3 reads TGTGCCAGCAGAGGCTCCGGACGCCACTACGAGCAGTACTTC. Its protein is CASRGSGRHYEQYF.

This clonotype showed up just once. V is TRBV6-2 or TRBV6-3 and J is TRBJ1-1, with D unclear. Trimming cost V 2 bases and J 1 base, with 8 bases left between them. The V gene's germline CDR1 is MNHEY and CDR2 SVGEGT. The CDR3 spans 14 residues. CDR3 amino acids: CASSYAGWNTEAFF. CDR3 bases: TGTGCCAGCAGTTACGCTGGATGGAACACTGAAGCTTTCTTT.